Listed below are T cell receptor beta chains from one sample, sequenced in a study of blood T cell repertoires in COVID-19. Repertoires were generated with immunoSEQ multiplex PCR, while TCRdb's copy carries only in-frame clones and drops some. The table lists some 670,000 clones, 70% to 90% of them singletons. The sequenced sample was peripheral blood. The receptors were gathered from a woman under 30 with acute or convalescent COVID-19. The CDR3 runs from the conserved cysteine through the conserved F or W. The D gene is left open where the match is weak. Rows give clone size only sometimes, using once, few, many, or a class for an expanded clone.

cdr3_aa cdr3_nt d_call v_call clone_size j_call
CASGTGLSTDTQYF TGTGCCTCAGGGACAGGTCTTAGCACAGATACGCAGTATTTT TRBD1 TRBV5-4 once TRBJ2-3
CASSLDWDREVF TGTGCCAGCAGCTTAGACTGGGACAGGGAGGTCTTC TRBD1 TRBV7-9 NA TRBJ2-1
CSVVGPTNYGYTF TGCAGCGTTGTGGGCCCGACGAACTATGGCTACACCTTC NA TRBV29-1 NA TRBJ1-2
CSVEYVQGLYNEQFF TGCAGCGTTGAGTACGTGCAGGGGCTTTACAATGAGCAGTTCTTC NA TRBV29-1 NA TRBJ2-1
CASRAAGELFF TGTGCCAGCAGAGCTGCCGGGGAGCTGTTTTTT NA TRBV6-6 NA TRBJ2-2
CATSGSGRPYEQYF TGTGCCACCAGTGGGAGCGGGCGGCCCTACGAGCAGTACTTC NA TRBV24-1 NA TRBJ2-7
CASRTTIPYNEQFF TGTGCCAGCAGGACTACCATACCCTACAATGAGCAGTTCTTC NA TRBV25-1 NA TRBJ2-1
CATSKGGDQPQHF TGTGCCACCAGCAAGGGGGGGGATCAGCCCCAGCATTTT NA TRBV24-1 NA TRBJ1-5
CAISEGQGTGELFF TGTGCCATCAGTGAAGGCCAGGGCACCGGGGAGCTGTTTTTT NA TRBV10-3 NA TRBJ2-2
CASSLWLAGGTGYEQYF TGTGCCAGCAGCTTGTGGTTAGCGGGGGGGACCGGTTACGAGCAGTACTTC TRBD2 TRBV11-2 NA TRBJ2-7
CASSTWGQVDSPLHF TGTGCCAGCAGCACATGGGGCCAGGTCGACTCACCCCTCCACTTT NA TRBV7-8 NA TRBJ1-6
CASSVQEGKRNEQFF TGTGCCAGCAGCGTACAAGAGGGTAAGAGGAATGAGCAGTTCTTC NA TRBV9 NA TRBJ2-1
CASSPGAFGGNTIYF TGTGCCAGCAGCCCAGGGGCGTTCGGTGGAAACACCATATATTTT NA TRBV27 NA TRBJ1-3
CASSLDSASYEQYF TGTGCCAGCTCGCTCGACAGTGCAAGCTACGAGCAGTACTTC NA TRBV18 NA TRBJ2-7
CASNSPGGNSNTEAFF TGCGCCAGCAACTCCCCGGGGGGCAACTCGAACACTGAAGCTTTCTTT NA TRBV5-1 NA TRBJ1-1
CASRKGTEAFF TGTGCCAGCAGGAAGGGGACTGAAGCTTTCTTT NA TRBV12-3/TRBV12-4 NA TRBJ1-1
CASSLGGSGDTQYF TGCGCCAGCAGCTTGGGGGGTAGCGGGGATACGCAGTATTTT TRBD2 TRBV5-1 once TRBJ2-3
CASRTGGGPQHF TGTGCCAGTAGAACAGGGGGTGGGCCCCAGCATTTT TRBD1 TRBV19 few TRBJ1-5
CASSPLWEANTEAFF TGTGCCAGCAGTCCCCTTTGGGAGGCGAACACTGAAGCTTTCTTT NA TRBV6-5 NA TRBJ1-1
CASSLAGALENEQFF TGTGCCAGCAGTTTGGCGGGGGCCCTCGAGAATGAGCAGTTCTTC NA TRBV28 NA TRBJ2-1
CASGSRTVRPANYGYTF TGTGCTAGTGGTTCCCGGACAGTGAGACCAGCTAACTATGGCTACACCTTC NA TRBV12-5 NA TRBJ1-2
CAWSAPPPGTGIGELFF TGTGCCTGGAGTGCTCCTCCACCCGGGACAGGGATCGGGGAGCTGTTTTTT TRBD1 TRBV30 NA TRBJ2-2
CASSRIKGLAYEQYF TGTGCCAGCAGCCGAATTAAGGGACTAGCCTACGAGCAGTACTTC TRBD2 TRBV13 NA TRBJ2-7
CASSDRWTSAYNEQFF TGTGCCAGCAGCGATAGGTGGACTAGCGCGTACAATGAGCAGTTCTTC TRBD2 TRBV7-7 NA TRBJ2-1
CASSPMELGQNTGELFF TGTGCCAGCAGCCCCATGGAATTGGGCCAGAACACCGGGGAGCTGTTTTTT NA TRBV7-9 NA TRBJ2-2
CASSLLPGQGLLYEQYF TGTGCCAGCAGCTTATTACCGGGACAGGGGCTGCTCTACGAGCAGTACTTC TRBD1 TRBV7-2 NA TRBJ2-7
CASSPEGNYGYTF TGTGCCAGCTCACCGGAGGGAAACTATGGCTACACCTTC NA TRBV18 NA TRBJ1-2
CAWSVSSGYLDYGYTF TGTGCCTGGAGTGTAAGTTCAGGGTACTTGGACTATGGCTACACCTTC NA TRBV30 NA TRBJ1-2
CASSLSGASYEQYF TGCGCCAGCAGCTTGTCAGGCGCATCCTACGAGCAGTACTTC NA TRBV5-1 NA TRBJ2-7
CASSKTGGRTEAFF TGTGCCAGCAGTAAGACAGGGGGCAGGACTGAAGCTTTCTTT TRBD1 TRBV6-5 NA TRBJ1-1
CSVEAGNYGYTF TGCAGCGTTGAAGCAGGGAACTATGGCTACACCTTC NA TRBV29-1 NA TRBJ1-2
CASSSRQGAFYGYTF TGTGCCAGCAGCTCCCGACAGGGGGCCTTCTATGGCTACACCTTC TRBD1 TRBV7-9 NA TRBJ1-2
CSALTVNTEAFF TGCAGCGCCCTTACAGTGAACACTGAAGCTTTCTTT NA TRBV29-1 NA TRBJ1-1
CASSLAGAGGNQPQHF TGTGCCAGCAGCTTGGCCGGGGCAGGGGGCAATCAGCCCCAGCATTTT NA TRBV5-4 NA TRBJ1-5
CASSIPGQGSYGYTF TGCGCCAGCAGCATACCGGGACAGGGTAGCTATGGCTACACCTTC TRBD1 TRBV4-1 NA TRBJ1-2
CASSLQGARHHTQYF TGTGCCAGCAGCCTACAGGGGGCGCGACACCATACGCAGTATTTT TRBD1 TRBV3-1/TRBV3-2 NA TRBJ2-3